This passage covers 28 T cell receptor beta chains from one sample sequenced in a study of CD8 T cells in ankylosing spondylitis. MiXCR, run by TCRdb on the 5' RACE reads, gives a single entry per CDR3 protein. The table shows 500,000 to 650,000 distinct CDR3 sequences, with approximately 5.3% occurring only once. Antigen specificity for these receptors is unknown. Study-level findings and limits: The study identified a TCR beta motif of eight highly homologous variants that appeared characteristic of ankylosing spondylitis blood.

The specimen sequenced was blood, either unsorted or a sorted T cell fraction (not recorded which). The receptors shown here come from a male donor with ankylosing spondylitis.

This clonotype was detected many times. CDR3 loop: CATLGGNNYGYTF. The CDR3 DNA follows: TGTGCCACTTTGGGAGGAAACAACTATGGCTACACCTTC. This chain connects TRBV27 to TRBJ1-2; D is unresolved. Trimming shortened V by 10 bases and J by 2 bases, and 14 bases separated the two germline ends. Looked up from germline, CDR1 is MNHEY and CDR2 is SMNVEV (reference sequence). The CDR3 runs 13 residues.

This clonotype was observed many times. The gene calls are TRBV7-8 and TRBJ1-2, with D perhaps TRBD1 (5 bases). In germline, CDR1 is SGHVS, CDR2 FQNEAQ. The V end lost 5 bases, the J end lost 4 bases, and 11 bases lay between the germline ends. The CDR3 is 13 residues long. CDR3 DNA sequence: TGTGCCAGCAGCCCGCAGACAGTCTATGGCTACACCTTC. The encoded protein is CASSPQTVYGYTF.

This clonotype was seen many times. The rearrangement uses TRBV7-2 and TRBJ1-4; D is unresolved. Trimming shortened V by 1 base and J by 0 bases, and 6 bases separated the two germline ends. This CDR3 has 15 residues. Germline loops: CDR1 SGHTA, CDR2 FQGNSA. CDR3 amino acids: CASSLVGATNEKLFF. CDR3 sequence (DNA): TGTGCCAGCAGCTTAGTCGGGGCAACTAATGAAAAACTGTTTTTT.

This clonotype was observed at least ten times. The chain has TRBV12-3 or TRBV12-4 and TRBJ2-1; D ambiguous. With 0 bases removed from V and 15 bases from J, the gap between germline ends came to 15 bases. The CDR3 runs 13 residues. The DNA of the CDR3 is TGTGCCAGCAGTTTAGCTACCGGGCCCCGCTCGTTCTTC. Translation: CASSLATGPRSFF.

This clonotype was found many times. V is TRBV20-1 and J is TRBJ1-5; tentative D call: TRBD1 (5 bases). From germline, CDR1 is DFQATT and CDR2 SNEGSKA (reference sequence). The CDR3 is made up of 13 amino acids. The CDR3 here is CKAGQGIYQPQHF. The CDR3 DNA is TGCAAAGCCGGGCAGGGAATTTATCAGCCCCAGCATTTT.

This clonotype came up many times. The gene calls are TRBV7-3 and TRBJ1-6, with a tentative D call TRBD1 (5 bases). The CDR3 extends over 15 amino acids. V dropped 5 bases and J dropped 7 bases, with 15 bases sitting between them. Germline V gene data show CDR1 as SGHTA and CDR2 as FQGTGA. The CDR3 spells CASSDIRVINSPLHF. In nucleotides, the CDR3 is TGTGCCAGCAGCGATATCAGGGTTATCAATTCACCCCTCCACTTT.

This clonotype was observed at least ten times. The V call is TRBV11-2, the J call TRBJ1-2; TRBD1 might be the D (5 bases). V was shortened by 5 bases and J by 2 bases, with 24 bases between the two germline ends. CDR1 SGHAT and CDR2 FQNNGV come from the germline V gene. This CDR3 is built from 18 residues. This CDR3 is CASSRTTGTDLANYGYTF. The CDR3 DNA follows: TGTGCCAGCAGCCGAACCACCGGGACCGACCTTGCCAACTATGGCTACACCTTC.

The genes are TRBV20-1 and TRBJ1-2; no definite D call. Trimming pared 0 bases from V and 2 bases from J, leaving 13 bases between. Per germline, CDR1 DFQATT and CDR2 SNEGSKA (reference sequence). This CDR3 has 15 residues. Written as DNA, the CDR3 is TGCAGTGCTAGAGATCCAGGCGGACCCAACTATGGCTACACCTTC. Translating gives CSARDPGGPNYGYTF.

This clonotype showed up many times. This chain links TRBV18 with TRBJ2-1, with 9 positions matching TRBD1. Per germline, CDR1 KGHSH and CDR2 LQKENI. The J segment lost 7 bases and the V segment lost 5 bases, leaving 6 bases of the junction unmatched. This CDR3 region has 14 residues. CDR3 nucleotide sequence: TGTGCCAGCTCAGGGACAGGGTTTCGGAATGAGCAGTTCTTC. As protein: CASSGTGFRNEQFF.

This clonotype has at least ten counts. This rearrangement joins TRBV7-8 to TRBJ2-2, with TRBD1 matching 7 bases. The germline V gene encodes CDR1 SGHVS and CDR2 FQNEAQ. The CDR3 length is 15 residues. The trim removed 6 bases at V and 6 bases at J, leaving 10 bases unmatched. CDR3 nucleotides: TGTGCCAGCAGTTCTTTTCGGGACAGCGCCGGGGAGCTGTTTTTT. Translation gives CASSSFRDSAGELFF.

This clonotype has ten or more counts. The rearrangement uses TRBV4-1 and TRBJ2-1; D is undetermined. CDR3 length: 12 residues. V was cut by 2 bases and J by 10 bases, with 9 bases left in between. Looked up from germline, CDR1 is MGHRA and CDR2 is YSYEKL. The chain's CDR3 is CASSQRAPEQFF. CDR3 bases: TGCGCCAGCAGCCAAAGGGCTCCGGAGCAGTTCTTC.

The chain is built from TRBV6-1 and TRBJ2-6; D perhaps matches TRBD1 (5 bases). Germline CDR1 reads MNHNS; CDR2 reads SASEGT. Trimming removed 10 bases from V and 1 base from J, with 11 bases in between. CDR3 length: 14 amino acids. CDR3 bases: TGTGCCACCCTGACAGTTTCTGGGGCCAACGTCCTGACTTTC. It specifies CATLTVSGANVLTF.

This clonotype came up many times. The rearrangement links TRBV4-3 to TRBJ1-2, with D possibly matching TRBD1 (5 bases). CDR1 LGHNA and CDR2 YSLEER come from the germline V gene. V was trimmed by 1 base and J by 4 bases, leaving 10 bases between them. CDR3 size: 14 residues. The CDR3 protein is CASSQAFDSYGYTF. In DNA, the CDR3 is TGCGCCAGCAGCCAAGCGTTTGACAGCTATGGCTACACCTTC.

In its sample, this clonotype was seen many times. This sequence joins TRBV4-2 and TRBJ1-2; tentatively, D is TRBD1 (6 bases). The V and J ends lost 0 bases and 8 bases respectively, with 19 bases between them. From germline, CDR1 is LGHNA and CDR2 YNFKEQ. The CDR3 is made up of 16 amino acids. Here the CDR3 DNA reads TGTGCCAGCAGCCAAGATTCGCGGGGGGCGCCCAGGGGCTACACCTTC. As protein: CASSQDSRGAPRGYTF.

This clonotype appeared many times. This sequence joins TRBV12-3 or TRBV12-4 and TRBJ1-2; tentative D call: TRBD1 (6 bases). There are 16 residues in the CDR3. V was cut by 5 bases and J by 4 bases, with 20 bases left in between. For the CDR3, the DNA is TGTGCCAGCAGTACCCTCACTCGGGGGCGGGGCTATGGCTACACCTTC. Residues: CASSTLTRGRGYGYTF.

This clonotype was observed a handful of times. The rearrangement uses TRBV28 and TRBJ2-5, with a weak D call TRBD2 (5 bases). This CDR3 contains 13 residues. Germline-derived CDR1 and CDR2 are MDHEN and SYDVKM. The CDR3, as DNA: TGTGCAATCACCGAGGGTAGGGAGGAGACCCAGTACTTC. Translated: CAITEGREETQYF.

This clonotype occurred many times. V is TRBV20-1 and J is TRBJ2-3; 16 nucleotides line up with TRBD2. V was clipped by 5 bases and J by 1 base; unmatched bases: 9. The CDR3 consists of 18 residues. Germline V gene sequence: CDR1 DFQATT, CDR2 SNEGSKA (reference sequence). Here the CDR3 reads CSAGTGLAGGPGTDTQYF. The CDR3 bases are TGCAGTGCTGGAACGGGACTAGCGGGAGGGCCAGGCACAGATACGCAGTATTTT.

The chain employs TRBV20-1 and TRBJ2-3, with TRBD2 identical over 12 bases. From germline, CDR1 is DFQATT and CDR2 SNEGSKA (reference sequence). The CDR3 is 14 residues long. With V trimmed by 5 bases and J by 6 bases, 6 bases remained unmatched. DNA of the CDR3: TGCAGTGCTCTAGCGGGGGGGCAGTGGGATACGCAGTATTTT. This translates into CSALAGGQWDTQYF.

Ten or more counts support this clonotype. CDR3 protein: CASSPNDYSGANVLTF. The CDR3 DNA sequence: TGTGCCAGCAGCCCCAACGACTACTCTGGGGCCAACGTCCTGACTTTC. The V call is TRBV5-5, the J call TRBJ2-6, with D perhaps matching TRBD2 (5 bases). This CDR3 has 16 residues. V lost 4 bases to trimming and J lost 0 bases, with 11 bases between them. The germline V gene has CDR1 SGHKS and CDR2 YYEKEE (reference sequence). Based on the CDR3 plus reference TRBV5-5 and TRBJ2-6, the full variable domain is DAGVTQSPTHLIKTRGQQVTLRCSPISGHKSVSWYQQVLGQGPQFIFQYYEKEERGRGNFPDRFSARQFPNYSSELNVNALLLGDSALYLCASSPNDYSGANVLTFGAGSRLTVL.

In its sample, this clonotype was seen many times. The chain has TRBV7-9 and TRBJ1-2; 7 bases fit TRBD1. Germline V CDR1 and CDR2: SEHNR, FQNEAQ (reference sequence). CDR3 length: 14 residues. The J segment lost 4 bases and the V segment lost 5 bases, leaving 7 bases of the junction unmatched. CDR3: CASSPDRAGYGYTF. Written as DNA, the CDR3 is TGTGCCAGCAGCCCAGACAGGGCCGGCTATGGCTACACCTTC.

In this sample, this clonotype turned up many times. The chain couples TRBV5-6 to TRBJ1-2, with 8 bases that match TRBD1. After removal of 6 bases from V and 0 bases from J, the junction contained 10 bases not matched to a gene. There are 16 residues in the CDR3. Germline CDR1 reads SGHDT; CDR2 reads YYEEEE. CDR3 DNA: TGTGCCAGCATCGAGACAGGGGTTTCAGCTAACTATGGCTACACCTTC. Translated, it gives CASIETGVSANYGYTF.

This clonotype has a count of ten or more. The chain employs TRBV29-1 and TRBJ1-3; 8 positions agree with TRBD1. The length of the CDR3 is 14 residues. Per germline, CDR1 SQVTM and CDR2 ANQGSEA. After removal of 5 bases from V and 0 bases from J, the junction contained 3 bases not matched to a gene. This chain's CDR3 is CSVQGANSGNTIYF. The CDR3 bases are TGCAGCGTTCAGGGGGCCAACTCTGGAAACACCATATATTTT.

The chain carries TRBV5-1 and TRBJ2-5; D is perhaps TRBD1 or TRBD2 (5 bases each). CDR3 length: 14 residues. Per the germline V gene, CDR1 is SGHRS and CDR2 is YFSETQ. Trimming cost V 2 bases and J 7 bases, with 15 bases left between them. The CDR3 loop reads CASSLGTAGGTQYF. Here the CDR3 DNA reads TGCGCCAGCAGCTTAGGGACCGCTGGCGGGACCCAGTACTTC.

This clonotype was observed a handful of times. This sequence joins TRBV30 and TRBJ2-5; D is unresolved. CDR3 size: 12 residues. V lost 5 bases to trimming and J lost 0 bases, with 7 bases between them. The V gene's germline CDR1 is GTSNPN and CDR2 SVGIG (reference sequence). CDR3 loop: CAWVPDQETQYF. CDR3 DNA sequence: TGTGCCTGGGTACCCGACCAAGAGACCCAGTACTTC.

This clonotype came up many times. The genes are TRBV7-2 and TRBJ2-3; either TRBD1 or TRBD2 may supply D (5 bases each). Looked up from germline, CDR1 is SGHTA and CDR2 is FQGNSA. The CDR3 has 16 amino acids. Trimming removed 5 bases at V and 0 bases at J, with 15 bases between. DNA for the CDR3: TGTGCCAGCAGCCTACTGGGACGGAGAAGCACAGATACGCAGTATTTT. It yields the protein CASSLLGRRSTDTQYF.

V usage is TRBV12-5 and J usage is TRBJ2-3; 10 bases map to TRBD1. The germline V gene has CDR1 LGHNT and CDR2 FRNRAP. CDR3 size: 16 residues. Unmatched junction bases numbered 9, after V lost 3 bases and J lost 6 bases. CDR3 residues: CASGFAGTGDLDTQYF. CDR3 DNA: TGTGCTAGTGGTTTCGCCGGGACAGGGGATTTGGATACGCAGTATTTT. Looking up the rest from reference TRBV12-5 and TRBJ2-3 gives the full variable domain: DARVTQTPRHKVTEMGQEVTMRCQPILGHNTVFWYRQTMMQGLELLAYFRNRAPLDDSGMPKDRFSAEMPDATLATLKIQPSEPRDSAVYFCASGFAGTGDLDTQYFGPGTRLTVL.

This clonotype came up many times. The chain combines TRBV10-3 with TRBJ2-7, with D perhaps matching TRBD1 (5 bases). The CDR3 consists of 11 residues. Trimming took 6 bases from V and 6 from J, leaving 9 bases between them. CDR1 and CDR2 (germline): ENHRY, SYGVKD. The CDR3 spells CAIRATGEQYF. The CDR3 DNA reads TGTGCCATCAGAGCTACAGGCGAGCAGTACTTC.

In this sample, this clonotype turned up many times. V and J are TRBV24-1 and TRBJ1-2; D not certain. Germline-derived CDR1 and CDR2 are KGHDR and SFDVKD. V was pared by 11 bases and J by 0 bases, with 15 bases between. This CDR3 is 14 amino acids long. This CDR3 reads CARRALGANYGYTF. As DNA, the CDR3 is TGTGCCAGACGGGCCCTGGGAGCTAACTATGGCTACACCTTC.